Below, one T cell receptor beta chain is given with its context. The antigen remains undetermined. UMI-labeled TRB cDNA libraries were prepared by 5' RACE. TCRdb re-called the 5' RACE reads; every CDR3 protein appears as one record, without DNA. The sample has some 140,000 distinct CDR3 sequences. The entry originates in a study of CXCR3-negative and CXCR3-positive naive CD8 T cells. Study-wide points: In naive cells, CXCR3-negative and CXCR3-positive subsets had similar TRBV-TRBJ usage; memory cells differed. Naive cells that were CXCR3-positive had more hydrophobic TRB CDR3s (compared with CXCR3-negative naive cells). Both naive subsets showed comparably high diversity, and memory CD8+ cells showed much lower diversity.

Sequenced input: naive CXCR3+ CD8+ T cells from blood. Noted subset: CD45RO-CCR7+CD27+CD95- naive CD8+ T cells expressing CXCR3 (TNR3+). The receptor's source is a human donor in good health. Some clones in this sample may be carry-over from other donors' samples.

CDR3 protein: CASSEIGAGGHTEAFF. The chain joins TRBV2 to TRBJ1-1; the D gene TCRdb calls, TRBD1, cannot be checked with no DNA. The CDR3 contains 16 residues. The germline V gene has CDR1 SNHLY and CDR2 FYNNEI.